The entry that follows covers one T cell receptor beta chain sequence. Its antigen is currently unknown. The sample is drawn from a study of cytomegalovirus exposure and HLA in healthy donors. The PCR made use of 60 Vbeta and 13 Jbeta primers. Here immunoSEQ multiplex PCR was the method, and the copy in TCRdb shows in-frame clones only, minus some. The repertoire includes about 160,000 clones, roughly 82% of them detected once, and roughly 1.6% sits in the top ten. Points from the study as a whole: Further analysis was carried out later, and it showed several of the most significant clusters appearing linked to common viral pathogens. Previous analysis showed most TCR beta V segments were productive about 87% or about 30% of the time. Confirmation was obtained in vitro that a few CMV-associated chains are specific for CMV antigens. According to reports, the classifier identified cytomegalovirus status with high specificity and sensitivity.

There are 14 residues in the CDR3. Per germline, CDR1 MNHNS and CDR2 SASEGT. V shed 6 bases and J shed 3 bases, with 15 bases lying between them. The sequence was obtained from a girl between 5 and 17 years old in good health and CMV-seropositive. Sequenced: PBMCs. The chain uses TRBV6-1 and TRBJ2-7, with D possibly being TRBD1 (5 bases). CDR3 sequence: CASRAEAGHYEQYF. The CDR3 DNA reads TGTGCCAGCAGGGCTGAAGCAGGACACTACGAGCAGTACTTC.